This T cell receptor beta chain emerged from a study of radiotherapy plus CTLA-4 blockade in lung cancer. The method was immunoSEQ multiplex PCR; TCRdb's version includes in-frame clones alone and lacks a portion of them. Of around 110,000 clones listed, more than 80% are singletons. The source was peripheral blood, collected from a patient treated with radiotherapy plus ipilimumab. The origin of this receptor is a human donor with non-small cell lung cancer that progressed on radiotherapy plus ipilimumab.

As DNA, the CDR3 is TGTGCCAGCAGTGCGGGGACGGTTACTAACTATGGCTACACCTTC. Translated, it gives CASSAGTVTNYGYTF. The chain couples TRBV6-1 to TRBJ1-2; D is possibly TRBD1 (5 bases). CDR1 and CDR2 from the germline V gene are MNHNS and SASEGT. CDR3 length: 15 residues. V lost 4 bases and J 0 bases, leaving 12 bases between the germline ends.